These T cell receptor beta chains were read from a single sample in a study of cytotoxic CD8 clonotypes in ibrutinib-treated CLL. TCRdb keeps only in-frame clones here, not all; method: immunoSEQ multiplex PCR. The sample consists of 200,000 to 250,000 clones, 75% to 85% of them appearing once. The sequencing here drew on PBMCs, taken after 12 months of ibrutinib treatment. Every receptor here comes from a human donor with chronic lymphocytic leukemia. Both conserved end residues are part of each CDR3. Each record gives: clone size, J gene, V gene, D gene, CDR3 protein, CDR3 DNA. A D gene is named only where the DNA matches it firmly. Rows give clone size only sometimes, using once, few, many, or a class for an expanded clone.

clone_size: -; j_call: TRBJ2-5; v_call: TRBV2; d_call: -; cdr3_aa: CATQARETQYF; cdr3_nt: TGTGCCACCCAGGCGAGGGAGACCCAGTACTTC
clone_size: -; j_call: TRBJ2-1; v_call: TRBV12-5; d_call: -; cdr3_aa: CASLKDTYNEQFF; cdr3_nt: TGTGCTAGTCTCAAGGACACCTACAATGAGCAGTTCTTC
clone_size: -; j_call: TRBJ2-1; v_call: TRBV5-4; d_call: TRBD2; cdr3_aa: CASSLQRGPGEQFF; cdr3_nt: TGTGCCAGCAGCCTGCAGCGGGGGCCTGGGGAGCAGTTCTTC
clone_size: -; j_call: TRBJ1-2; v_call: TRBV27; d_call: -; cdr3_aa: CASSYTRGHPTAYGYTF; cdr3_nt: TGTGCCAGCAGTTATACCCGGGGCCACCCCACGGCCTATGGCTACACCTTC
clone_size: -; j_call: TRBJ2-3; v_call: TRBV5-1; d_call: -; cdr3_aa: CASSLAGVPTDTQYF; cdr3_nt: TGCGCCAGCAGCTTGGCTGGGGTTCCGACAGATACGCAGTATTTT
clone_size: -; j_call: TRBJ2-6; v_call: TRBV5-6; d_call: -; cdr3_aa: CASSLRRTFSGANVLTF; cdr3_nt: TGTGCCAGCAGCTTGAGGAGAACCTTCTCTGGGGCCAACGTCCTGACTTTC
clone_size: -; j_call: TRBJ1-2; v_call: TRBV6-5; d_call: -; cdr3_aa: CASSYSREYSYGYTF; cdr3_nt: TGTGCCAGCAGTTACTCACGGGAGTACAGCTATGGCTACACCTTC
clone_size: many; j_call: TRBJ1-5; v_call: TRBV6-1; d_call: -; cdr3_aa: CASSDGRPYSNQPQHF; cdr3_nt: TGTGCCAGCAGTGATGGGCGGCCATATAGCAATCAGCCCCAGCATTTT
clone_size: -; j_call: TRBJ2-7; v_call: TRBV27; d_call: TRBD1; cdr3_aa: CASSSRGYYEQYF; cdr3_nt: TGTGCCAGCAGTTCCAGGGGGTACTACGAGCAGTACTTC
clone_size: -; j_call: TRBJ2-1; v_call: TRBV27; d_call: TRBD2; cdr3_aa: CASSFFRTSGGYNEQFF; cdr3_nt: TGTGCCAGCAGTTTCTTCAGGACTAGCGGGGGGTACAATGAGCAGTTCTTC
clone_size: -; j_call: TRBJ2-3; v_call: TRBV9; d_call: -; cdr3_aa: CASSVTGAADTQYF; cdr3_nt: TGTGCCAGCAGCGTAACCGGGGCCGCAGATACGCAGTATTTT
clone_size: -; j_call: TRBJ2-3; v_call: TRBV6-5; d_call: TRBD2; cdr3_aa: CASSYSTSGSSDTQYF; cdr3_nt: TGTGCCAGCAGTTACTCGACTAGCGGGAGCTCAGATACGCAGTATTTT
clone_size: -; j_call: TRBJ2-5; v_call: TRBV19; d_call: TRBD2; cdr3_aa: CASSIQTSGGAMRETQYF; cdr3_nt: TGTGCCAGTAGTATTCAGACTAGCGGGGGCGCAATGCGGGAGACCCAGTACTTC
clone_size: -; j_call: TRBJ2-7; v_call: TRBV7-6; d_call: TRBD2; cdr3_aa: CASSFSLTSGAYEQYF; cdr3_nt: TGTGCCAGCAGCTTTTCTCTGACTAGCGGAGCCTACGAGCAGTACTTC
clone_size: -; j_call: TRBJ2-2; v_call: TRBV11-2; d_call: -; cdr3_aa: CASSPGQNTGELFF; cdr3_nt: TGTGCCAGCAGCCCCGGTCAGAACACCGGGGAGCTGTTTTTT
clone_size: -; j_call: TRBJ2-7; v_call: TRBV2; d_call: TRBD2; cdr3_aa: CASSEWGLAGYEQYF; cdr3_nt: TGTGCCAGCAGTGAATGGGGACTAGCGGGCTACGAGCAGTACTTC
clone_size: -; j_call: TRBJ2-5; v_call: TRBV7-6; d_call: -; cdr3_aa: CASSRYRDLQETQYF; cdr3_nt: TGTGCCAGCAGCCGCTACAGGGACCTCCAAGAGACCCAGTACTTC
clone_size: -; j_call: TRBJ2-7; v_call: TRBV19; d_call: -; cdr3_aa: CASSIGQDYEQYF; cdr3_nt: TGTGCCAGTAGTATAGGACAGGACTACGAGCAGTACTTC
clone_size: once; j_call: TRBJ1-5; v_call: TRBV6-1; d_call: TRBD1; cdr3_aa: CASSDTGEGSQHF; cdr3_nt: TGTGCCAGCAGCGACACAGGGGAGGGATCCCAGCATTTT
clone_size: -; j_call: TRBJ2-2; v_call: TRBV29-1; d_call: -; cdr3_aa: CSVGGPGELFF; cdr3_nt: TGCAGCGTAGGGGGTCCCGGGGAGCTGTTTTTT
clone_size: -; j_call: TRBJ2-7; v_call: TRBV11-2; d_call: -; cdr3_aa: CASSGDQNYEQYF; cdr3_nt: TGTGCCAGCAGCGGTGACCAAAACTACGAGCAGTACTTC
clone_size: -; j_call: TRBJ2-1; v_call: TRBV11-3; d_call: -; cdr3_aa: CASSFGRNSYNEQFF; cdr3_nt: TGTGCCAGCAGCTTCGGTCGGAACTCCTACAATGAGCAGTTCTTC
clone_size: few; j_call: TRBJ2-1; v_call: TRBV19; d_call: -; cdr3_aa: CASSIVTYNEQFF; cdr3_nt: TGTGCCAGTAGTATAGTGACCTACAATGAGCAGTTCTTC
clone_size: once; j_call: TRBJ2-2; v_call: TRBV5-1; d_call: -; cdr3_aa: CASSRRGTRTGELFF; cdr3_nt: TGCGCCAGCAGCAGGAGGGGCACCCGGACCGGGGAGCTGTTTTTT
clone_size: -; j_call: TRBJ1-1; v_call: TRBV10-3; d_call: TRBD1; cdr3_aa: CVISESTGSKTEAFF; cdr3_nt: TGTGTCATCAGTGAGTCGACAGGGAGCAAAACTGAAGCTTTCTTT
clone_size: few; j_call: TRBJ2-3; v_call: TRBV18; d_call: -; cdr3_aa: CASSTDHGADTQYF; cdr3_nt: TGTGCCAGCTCAACCGACCATGGGGCAGATACGCAGTATTTT
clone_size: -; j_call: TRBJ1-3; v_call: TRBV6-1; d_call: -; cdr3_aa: CAIPGTAASGNTIYF; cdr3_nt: TGTGCCATACCAGGGACTGCTGCCTCTGGAAACACCATATATTTT
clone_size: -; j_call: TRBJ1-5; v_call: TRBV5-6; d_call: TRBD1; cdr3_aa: CASSKEVRGANQPQHF; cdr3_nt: TGTGCCAGCAGCAAGGAGGTCAGGGGGGCGAATCAGCCCCAGCATTTT
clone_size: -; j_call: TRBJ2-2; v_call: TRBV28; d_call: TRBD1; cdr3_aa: CASRTGQESSGELFF; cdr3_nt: TGTGCCAGCAGGACCGGACAGGAGTCATCCGGGGAGCTGTTTTTT
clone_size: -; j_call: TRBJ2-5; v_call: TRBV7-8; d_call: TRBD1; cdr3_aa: CASSLEGASRTQYF; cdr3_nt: TGTGCCAGCAGCTTAGAGGGGGCCTCGAGGACCCAGTACTTC
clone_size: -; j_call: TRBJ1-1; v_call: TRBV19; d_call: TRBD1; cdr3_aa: CATRDRDTEAFF; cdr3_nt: TGTGCCACCCGGGACAGGGACACTGAAGCTTTCTTT
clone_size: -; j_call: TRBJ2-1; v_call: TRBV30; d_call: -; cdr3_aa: CAWSGGSNNEQFF; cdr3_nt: TGTGCCTGGAGTGGCGGGTCCAACAATGAGCAGTTCTTC
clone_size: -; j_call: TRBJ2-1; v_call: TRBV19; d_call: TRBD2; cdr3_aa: CASSQTSSGQGEQFF; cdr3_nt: TGTGCCAGTAGTCAGACTAGCTCAGGCCAGGGTGAGCAGTTCTTC
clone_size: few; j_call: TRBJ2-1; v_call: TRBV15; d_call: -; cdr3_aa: CATSRDRLLYNEQFF; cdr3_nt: TGTGCCACCAGCAGAGATCGACTGTTATACAATGAGCAGTTCTTC
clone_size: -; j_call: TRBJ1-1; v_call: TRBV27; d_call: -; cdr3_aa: CASSFAGRWDTEAFF; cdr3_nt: TGTGCCAGCAGTTTCGCAGGAAGATGGGACACTGAAGCTTTCTTT
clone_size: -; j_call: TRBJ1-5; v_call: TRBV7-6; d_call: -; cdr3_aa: CASSPLPGGGNQPQHF; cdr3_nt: TGTGCCAGCAGCCCCCTCCCCGGAGGAGGCAATCAGCCCCAGCATTTT
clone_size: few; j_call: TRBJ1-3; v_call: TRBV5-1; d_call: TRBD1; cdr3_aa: CASSQGAVDGNTIYF; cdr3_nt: TGCGCCAGCAGCCAGGGGGCTGTGGATGGAAACACCATATATTTT
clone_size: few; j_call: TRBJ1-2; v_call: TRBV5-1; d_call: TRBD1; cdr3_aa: CASSRDRVDGYTF; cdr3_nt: TGCGCCAGCAGCCGGGACAGGGTTGATGGCTACACCTTC
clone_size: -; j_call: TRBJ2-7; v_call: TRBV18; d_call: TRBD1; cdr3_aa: CASSLGTGQSWEQYF; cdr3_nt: TGTGCCAGCTCACTAGGGACAGGGCAGTCGTGGGAGCAGTACTTC
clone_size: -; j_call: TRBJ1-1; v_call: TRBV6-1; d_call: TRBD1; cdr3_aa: CASSGSQGARYTEAFF; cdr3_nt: TGTGCCAGCAGTGGATCCCAGGGGGCGCGGTACACTGAAGCTTTCTTT
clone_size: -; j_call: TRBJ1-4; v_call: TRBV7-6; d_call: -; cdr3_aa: CASSSGGGFYEKLFF; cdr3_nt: TGTGCCAGCAGCTCAGGCGGGGGGTTTTATGAAAAACTGTTTTTT
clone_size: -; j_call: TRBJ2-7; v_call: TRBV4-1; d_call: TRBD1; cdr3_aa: CASSQLPQGASTSEQYF; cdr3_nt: TGCGCCAGCAGCCAACTACCACAGGGGGCCAGCACAAGCGAGCAGTACTTC
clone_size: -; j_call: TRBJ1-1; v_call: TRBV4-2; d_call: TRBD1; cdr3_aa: CASSQDTQGMNTEAFF; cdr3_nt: TGTGCCAGCAGCCAAGATACACAGGGGATGAACACTGAAGCTTTCTTT